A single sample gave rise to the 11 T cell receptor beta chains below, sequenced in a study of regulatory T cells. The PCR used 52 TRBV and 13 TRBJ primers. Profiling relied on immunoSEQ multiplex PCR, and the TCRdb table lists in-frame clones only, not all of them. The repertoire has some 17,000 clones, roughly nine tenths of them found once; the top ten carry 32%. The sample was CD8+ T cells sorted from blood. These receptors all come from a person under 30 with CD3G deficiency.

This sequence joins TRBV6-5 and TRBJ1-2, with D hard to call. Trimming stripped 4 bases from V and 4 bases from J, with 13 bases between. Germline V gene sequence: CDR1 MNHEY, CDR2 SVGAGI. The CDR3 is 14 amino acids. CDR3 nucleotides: TGTGCCAGCAGTTCACCTCTGCTCCGCTATGGCTACACCTTC. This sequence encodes CASSSPLLRYGYTF.

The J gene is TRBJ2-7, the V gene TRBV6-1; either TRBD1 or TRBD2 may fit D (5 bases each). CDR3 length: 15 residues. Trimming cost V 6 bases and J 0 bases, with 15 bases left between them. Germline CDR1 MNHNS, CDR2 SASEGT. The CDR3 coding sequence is TGTGCCAGCAGCGGGGACGGTAAGTCCTCCTACGAGCAGTACTTC. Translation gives CASSGDGKSSYEQYF.

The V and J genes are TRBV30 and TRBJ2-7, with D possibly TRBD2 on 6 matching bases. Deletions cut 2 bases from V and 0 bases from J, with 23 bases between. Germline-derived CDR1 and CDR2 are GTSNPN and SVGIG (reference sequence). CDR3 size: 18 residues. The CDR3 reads CAWSNPGIVFGGSYEQYF. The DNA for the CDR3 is TGTGCCTGGAGTAATCCCGGGATCGTCTTCGGGGGCTCCTACGAGCAGTACTTC.

Here the CDR3 reads CASSGQGPFNYGYTF. The CDR3 DNA follows: TGTGCCAGCAGCGGACAGGGGCCCTTTAACTATGGCTACACCTTC. The chain uses TRBV2 and TRBJ1-2, with TRBD1 matching over 9 bases. J gave up 1 base and V 6 bases, and 6 bases lay outside the gene matches. The germline CDR1 and CDR2 sequences are SNHLY and FYNNEI. This CDR3 is 15 amino acids long.

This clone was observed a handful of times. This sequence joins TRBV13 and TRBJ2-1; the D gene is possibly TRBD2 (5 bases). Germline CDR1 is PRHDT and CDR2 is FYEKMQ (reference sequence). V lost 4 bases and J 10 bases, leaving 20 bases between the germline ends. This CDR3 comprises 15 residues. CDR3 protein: CASSSSGSPNGEQFF. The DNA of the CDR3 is TGTGCCAGCAGCTCGAGCGGAAGCCCTAACGGGGAGCAGTTCTTC.

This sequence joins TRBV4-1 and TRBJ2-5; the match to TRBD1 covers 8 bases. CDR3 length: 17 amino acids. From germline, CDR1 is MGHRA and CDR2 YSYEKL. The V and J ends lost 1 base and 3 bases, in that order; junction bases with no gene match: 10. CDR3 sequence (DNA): TGCGCCAGCAGCCAAGGAGCCGGGACAGGACTTGAAGAGACCCAGTACTTC. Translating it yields CASSQGAGTGLEETQYF.

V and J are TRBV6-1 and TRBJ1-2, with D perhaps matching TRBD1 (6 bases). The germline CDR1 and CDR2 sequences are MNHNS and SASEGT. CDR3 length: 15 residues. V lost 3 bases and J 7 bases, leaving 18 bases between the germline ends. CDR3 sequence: CASSDGQRPDIGYTF. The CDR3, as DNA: TGTGCCAGCAGTGACGGACAGCGGCCAGACATTGGCTACACCTTC.

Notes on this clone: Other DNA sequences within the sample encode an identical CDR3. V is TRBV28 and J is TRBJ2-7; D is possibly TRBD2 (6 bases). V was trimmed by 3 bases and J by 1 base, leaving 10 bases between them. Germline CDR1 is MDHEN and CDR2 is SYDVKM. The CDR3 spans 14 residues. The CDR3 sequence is CASSLRGVSYEQYF. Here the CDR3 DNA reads TGTGCCAGCAGTTTGCGGGGTGTTTCCTACGAGCAGTACTTC.

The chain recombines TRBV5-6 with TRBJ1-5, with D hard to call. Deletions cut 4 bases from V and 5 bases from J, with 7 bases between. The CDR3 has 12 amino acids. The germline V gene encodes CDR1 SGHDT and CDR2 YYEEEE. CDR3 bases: TGTGCCAGCAGCCTAGCCGATCAGCCCCAGCATTTT. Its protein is CASSLADQPQHF.

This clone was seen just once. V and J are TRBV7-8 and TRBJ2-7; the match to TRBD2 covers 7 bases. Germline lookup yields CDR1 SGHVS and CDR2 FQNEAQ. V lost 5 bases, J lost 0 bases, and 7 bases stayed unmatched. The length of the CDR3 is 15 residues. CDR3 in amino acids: CASSPLGGSSYEQYF. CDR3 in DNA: TGTGCCAGCAGCCCGCTCGGGGGGTCCTCCTACGAGCAGTACTTC. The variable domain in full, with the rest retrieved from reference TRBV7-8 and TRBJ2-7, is GAGVSQSPRYKVAKRGQDVALRCDPISGHVSLFWYQQALGQGPEFLTYFQNEAQLDKSGLPSDRFFAERPEGSVSTLKIQRTQQEDSAVYLCASSPLGGSSYEQYFGPGTRLTVT.

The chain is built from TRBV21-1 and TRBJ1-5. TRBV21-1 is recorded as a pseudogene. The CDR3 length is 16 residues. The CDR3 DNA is TGTGCCAGCAGCAAAGCGAGGCGGGCAGCGAATCAGCCCCAGCATTTT. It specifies CASSKARRAANQPQHF.